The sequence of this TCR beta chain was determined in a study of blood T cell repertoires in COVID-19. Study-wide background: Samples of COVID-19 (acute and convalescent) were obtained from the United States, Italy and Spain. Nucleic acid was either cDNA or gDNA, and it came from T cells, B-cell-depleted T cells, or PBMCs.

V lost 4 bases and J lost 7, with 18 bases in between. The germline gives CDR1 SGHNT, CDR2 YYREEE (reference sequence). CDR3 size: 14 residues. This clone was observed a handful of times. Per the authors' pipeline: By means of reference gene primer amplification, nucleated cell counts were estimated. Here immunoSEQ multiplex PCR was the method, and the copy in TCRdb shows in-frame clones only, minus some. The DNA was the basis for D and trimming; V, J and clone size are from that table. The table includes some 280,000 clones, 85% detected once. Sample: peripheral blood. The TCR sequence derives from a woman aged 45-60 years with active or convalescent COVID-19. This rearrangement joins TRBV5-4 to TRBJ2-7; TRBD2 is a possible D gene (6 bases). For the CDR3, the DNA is TGTGCCAGCAGCATAGCGACTAGGCCGGGGGAGCAGTACTTC. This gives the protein CASSIATRPGEQYF.